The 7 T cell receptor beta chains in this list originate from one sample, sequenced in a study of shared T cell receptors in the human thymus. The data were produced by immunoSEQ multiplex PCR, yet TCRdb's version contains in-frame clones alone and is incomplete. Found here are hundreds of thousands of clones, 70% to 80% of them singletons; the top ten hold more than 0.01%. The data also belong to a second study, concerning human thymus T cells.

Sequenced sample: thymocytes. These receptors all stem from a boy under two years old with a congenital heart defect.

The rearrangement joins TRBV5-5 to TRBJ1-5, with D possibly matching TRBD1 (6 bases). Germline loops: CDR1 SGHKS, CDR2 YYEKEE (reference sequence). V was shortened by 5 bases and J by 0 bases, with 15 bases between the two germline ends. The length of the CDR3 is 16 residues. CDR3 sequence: CASSHGGAASNQPQHF. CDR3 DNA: TGTGCCAGCAGTCATGGGGGGGCAGCTAGCAATCAGCCCCAGCATTTT.

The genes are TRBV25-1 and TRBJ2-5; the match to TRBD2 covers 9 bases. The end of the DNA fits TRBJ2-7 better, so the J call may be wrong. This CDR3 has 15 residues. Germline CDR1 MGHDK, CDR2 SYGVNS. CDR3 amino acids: CASSGPSGTTYEQYF. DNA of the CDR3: TGTGCCAGCAGTGGACCTAGCGGGACTACCTACGAGCAGTACTTC.

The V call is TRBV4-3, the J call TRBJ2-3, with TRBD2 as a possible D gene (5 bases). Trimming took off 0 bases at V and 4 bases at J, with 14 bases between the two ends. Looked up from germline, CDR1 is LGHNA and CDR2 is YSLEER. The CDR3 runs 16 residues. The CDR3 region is CASSQENWEHADTQYF. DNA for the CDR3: TGCGCCAGCAGCCAAGAAAATTGGGAGCACGCAGATACGCAGTATTTT.

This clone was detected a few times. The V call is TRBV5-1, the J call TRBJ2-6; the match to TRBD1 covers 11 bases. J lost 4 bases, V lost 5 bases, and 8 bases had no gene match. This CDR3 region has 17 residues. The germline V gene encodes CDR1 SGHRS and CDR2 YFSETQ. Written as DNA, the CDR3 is TGCGCCAGCAGATCCGGACAGGGGGCGCCGGGGGCCAACGTCCTGACTTTC. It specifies CASRSGQGAPGANVLTF.

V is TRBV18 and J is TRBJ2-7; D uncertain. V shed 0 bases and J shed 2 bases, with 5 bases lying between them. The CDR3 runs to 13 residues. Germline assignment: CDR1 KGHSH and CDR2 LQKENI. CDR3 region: CASSPPRPYEQYF. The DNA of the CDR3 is TGTGCCAGCTCACCACCCAGGCCCTACGAGCAGTACTTC.

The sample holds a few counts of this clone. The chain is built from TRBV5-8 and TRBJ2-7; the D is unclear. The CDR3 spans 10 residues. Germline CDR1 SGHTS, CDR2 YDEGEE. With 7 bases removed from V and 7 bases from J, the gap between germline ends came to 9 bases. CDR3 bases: TGTGCCAGCTGCTCGAGAGAGCAGTACTTC. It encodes CASCSREQYF. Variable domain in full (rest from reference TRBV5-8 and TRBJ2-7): EAGVTQSPTHLIKTRGQQATLRCSPISGHTSVYWYQQALGLGLQFLLWYDEGEERNRGNFPPRFSGRQFPNYSSELNVNALELEDSALYLCASCSREQYFGPGTRLTVT.

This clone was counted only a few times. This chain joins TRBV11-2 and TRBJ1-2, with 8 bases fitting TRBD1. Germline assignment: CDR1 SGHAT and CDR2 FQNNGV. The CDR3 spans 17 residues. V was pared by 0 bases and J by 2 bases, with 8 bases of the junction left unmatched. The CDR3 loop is CASSLDPGQGLNYGYTF. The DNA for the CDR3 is TGTGCCAGCAGCTTAGACCCCGGACAGGGCCTAAACTATGGCTACACCTTC.